This T cell receptor (beta chain) was documented in a study of T cell changes during pregnancy in multiple sclerosis. This CDR3 comprises 13 residues. With 6 bases removed from V and 3 bases from J, the gap between germline ends came to 11 bases. Germline lookup yields CDR1 MNHNS and CDR2 SASEGT. Measured with immunoSEQ multiplex PCR; TCRdb has only the in-frame clones, and not every one. This table holds 55,000 to 85,000 clones, approximately 91% found once. This clone was detected once. Within the sample, other DNA sequences also encode this same CDR3. The source material was CD4+ T cells from peripheral blood mononuclear cells, sampled after pregnancy. The chain combines TRBV6-1 with TRBJ1-1, with D perhaps matching TRBD1 (6 bases). The source is a female donor with multiple sclerosis, enrolled in a pregnancy study. The chain's CDR3 is CASSPTGYTEAFF. CDR3 nucleotide sequence: TGTGCCAGCAGCCCCACAGGGTACACTGAAGCTTTCTTT.